The T cell receptor (beta chain) under discussion was sequenced for a study of T cells in Graves' hyperthyroidism and ophthalmopathy. Whole-study findings and limits: With a median lead of approximately six months before onset, the model predicted ophthalmopathy.

Germline V CDR1 and CDR2: LNHNV, YYDKDF (reference sequence). CDR3 length: 14 residues. The study included ophthalmopathy patients with Clinical Activity Score at least 3, NOSPECS grade at least 4 and duration under 3 months. Any patient presenting with uncontrolled infection, other autoimmune disease, pregnancy or lactation was left out. Out of about 10 ml of fresh peripheral blood came the PBMCs. RNA transcripts were the template for amplifying TCR beta CDR3 regions. In the first-round RT-PCR of the TCR CDR3, the HTBI primer set was used. In TCRdb, the multiplex PCR reads were re-called with MiXCR into one record per CDR3 protein. The data hold hundreds of thousands of distinct CDR3 sequences, with approximately 17% observed a single time. Concerning this clonotype itself: The antigen remains unidentified. A much larger clonotype is one base distant, so this may be a read error.

V and J are TRBV15 and TRBJ2-7; the match to TRBD1 covers 7 bases. Input material: blood. The origin of this receptor is a woman aged 18-35 years with Graves' ophthalmopathy. DNA for the CDR3: TGTGTCACCAGCCCCACAGGGGTTGACTACGAGCAGTACTTC. Protein product: CVTSPTGVDYEQYF.